Each of the 25 T cell receptor beta chains below was sequenced from the same sample in a study of blood T cells in healthy people across ages. Together with a sample-barcoded 5' primer, a J-beta primer mix was included in a second PCR lasting about 6 to 12 cycles. TCRdb re-called the 5' RACE reads through MiXCR, storing one row per CDR3 protein. The sample holds approximately 1,000,000 distinct CDR3 sequences, more than 30% seen once. Material: blood. The receptors derive from a man younger than 30 in good health.

Ten or more counts support this clonotype. The genes are TRBV4-2 and TRBJ2-3; no clear D. V was clipped by 0 bases and J by 5 bases, with 0 bases between them. There are 11 residues in the CDR3. Germline CDR1 and CDR2: LGHNA and YNFKEQ. Written as DNA, the CDR3 is TGTGCCAGCAGCCAAGAAGATACGCAGTATTTT. This gives the protein CASSQEDTQYF.

The V and J genes are TRBV7-9 and TRBJ1-2, with D uncertain. The germline gives CDR1 SEHNR, CDR2 FQNEAQ (reference sequence). V shed 1 base and J shed 0 bases, with 15 bases lying between them. The CDR3 is 17 residues long. The CDR3 DNA sequence: TGTGCCAGCAGCTTAGTAGCTCAGCTCTATGCTAACTATGGCTACACCTTC. Its protein product is CASSLVAQLYANYGYTF.

J is TRBJ1-2 and V is TRBV20-1, with TRBD1 as a possible D gene (5 bases). The CDR3 consists of 13 residues. The germline V gene has CDR1 DFQATT and CDR2 SNEGSKA (reference sequence). V lost 3 bases, J lost 4 bases, and 12 bases lay in between. In DNA form, the CDR3 reads TGCAGTGCTAGCCAGGGTAATAGCTATGGCTACACCTTC. This encodes CSASQGNSYGYTF.

This chain links TRBV20-1 with TRBJ1-6; D ambiguous. Germline CDR1 and CDR2: DFQATT and SNEGSKA (reference sequence). V was clipped by 4 bases and J by 6 bases, with 10 bases between them. The CDR3 runs 13 residues. The CDR3 DNA sequence: TGCAGTGCTATGGTTGGCAGTAATTCACCCCTCCACTTT. Its translation is CSAMVGSNSPLHF.

The chain combines TRBV9 with TRBJ2-3; D tentatively reads TRBD1 or TRBD2 (6 bases each). The CDR3 is 13 amino acids. Germline loops: CDR1 SGDLS, CDR2 YYNGEE. Trimming took off 3 bases at V and 6 bases at J, with 11 bases between the two ends. CDR3 amino acids: CASSGGAVDTQYF. Written as DNA, the CDR3 is TGTGCCAGCAGCGGGGGGGCCGTGGATACGCAGTATTTT.

The chain combines TRBV5-1 with TRBJ2-3; D is perhaps TRBD1 (5 bases). CDR1 SGHRS and CDR2 YFSETQ come from the germline V gene. With 1 base removed from V and 2 bases from J, the gap between germline ends came to 11 bases. This CDR3 spans 15 amino acids. This CDR3 is CASSLLQDTTDTQYF. For the CDR3, the DNA is TGCGCCAGCAGCTTGCTACAGGACACCACAGATACGCAGTATTTT.

This clonotype has more than one count but fewer than ten. This rearrangement joins TRBV21-1 to TRBJ1-1; no check of the table's D call, TRBD1, against the DNA was made. TRBV21-1 represents a pseudogene. The CDR3 has 16 residues. CDR3: CASTPYLPGGGTEAFF. In nucleotides, the CDR3 is TGTGCCAGCACCCCTTATCTTCCAGGGGGCGGAACTGAAGCTTTCTTT.

The chain couples TRBV10-3 to TRBJ1-6; 8 nucleotides match TRBD1. Looked up from germline, CDR1 is ENHRY and CDR2 is SYGVKD. V lost 3 bases and J lost 8; bases outside the gene matches: 3. This CDR3 is 14 amino acids long. DNA for the CDR3: TGTGCCATCAGTGATCAGGGGGCTTATTCACCCCTCCACTTT. Protein: CAISDQGAYSPLHF.

The table lists this clonotype with a count of one. One end of the junction fails to match germline, which may point to a read error. This chain joins TRBV12-3 or TRBV12-4 and TRBJ1-4; unclear D gene. The CDR3 consists of 13 residues. CDR3 amino acids: CVSSSGFNEKLFF. CDR3 in DNA: TGTGTCAGCAGTTCTGGGTTTAATGAAAAACTGTTTTTT.

The chain links TRBV28 to TRBJ2-5; perhaps TRBD2 as D (5 bases). The CDR3 runs to 15 residues. Germline V gene lookup returns CDR1 MDHEN and CDR2 SYDVKM. V was cut by 5 bases and J by 4 bases, with 17 bases left in between. DNA of the CDR3: TGTGCCAGCAGTGCCCTTGAGGGCGGAAGAGAGACCCAGTACTTC. Protein: CASSALEGGRETQYF.

V gene TRBV20-1 combines with J gene TRBJ2-1; D gene ambiguous. The germline V and J ends were trimmed by 1 base and 3 bases, with 13 bases remaining between them. This CDR3 is built from 15 residues. Germline loops: CDR1 DFQATT, CDR2 SNEGSKA (reference sequence). The CDR3 sequence: CSARGSSKGYNEQFF. The CDR3 region has the DNA TGCAGTGCTAGAGGATCCTCTAAGGGCTACAATGAGCAGTTCTTC.

This clonotype has a single count. The gene calls are TRBV7-3 and TRBJ2-2; 10 positions match TRBD2. V was pared by 3 bases and J by 0 bases, with 10 bases of the junction left unmatched. In germline, CDR1 is SGHTA, CDR2 FQGTGA. The CDR3 contains 19 residues. The CDR3 DNA is TGTGCCAGCAGCTTGAGGGGGACTAGCGCAATTTCGAACACCGGGGAGCTGTTTTTT. Protein: CASSLRGTSAISNTGELFF.

This clonotype was seen a handful of times. The chain links TRBV13 to TRBJ1-1; possibly TRBD1 for D (5 bases). Germline V gene lookup returns CDR1 PRHDT and CDR2 FYEKMQ (reference sequence). The CDR3 length is 12 residues. V lost 0 bases, J lost 9 bases, and 8 bases lay in between. The CDR3 coding sequence is TGTGCCAGCAGCTTAGGTCAGGGAAAAGCTTTCTTT. This codes for CASSLGQGKAFF.

This clonotype was recorded a few times. The chain recombines TRBV5-1 with TRBJ1-1, with a possible D match to TRBD1 (5 bases). The CDR3 has 16 amino acids. Trimming took off 3 bases at V and 4 bases at J, with 19 bases between the two ends. Germline V gene lookup returns CDR1 SGHRS and CDR2 YFSETQ. The CDR3 loop is CASSSRTGAGSTEAFF. CDR3 sequence (DNA): TGCGCCAGCAGCTCCCGGACCGGGGCGGGTAGCACTGAAGCTTTCTTT.

The chain links TRBV5-1 to TRBJ2-3; possibly TRBD1 or TRBD2 for D (6 bases each). This CDR3 contains 14 residues. CDR1 is SGHRS, CDR2 YFSETQ, per germline. Trimming took off 4 bases at V and 8 bases at J, with 17 bases between the two ends. Written as DNA, the CDR3 is TGCGCCAGCAGCCTAGACTTGGAGGGGGGTACGCAGTATTTT. Its protein product is CASSLDLEGGTQYF.

The rearrangement uses TRBV12-3 or TRBV12-4 and TRBJ2-2, with 8 positions matching TRBD1. The ends lost 8 bases at V and 6 bases at J; junction bases unmatched: 11. The CDR3 totals 15 residues. CDR3 coding DNA: TGTGCCAGCTTCGGGGTGACAGGGGAGGCCGGGGAGCTGTTTTTT. Protein sequence: CASFGVTGEAGELFF.

This clonotype was counted at least ten times. The chain has TRBV12-3 or TRBV12-4 and TRBJ1-5; 7 nucleotides match TRBD1. J lost 2 bases, V lost 5 bases, and 0 bases had no gene match. The length of the CDR3 is 13 residues. CDR3 in amino acids: CASSTGGNQPQHF. The CDR3 nucleotides read TGTGCCAGCAGTACAGGGGGCAATCAGCCCCAGCATTTT.

This clonotype was detected a few times. The V call is TRBV6-5, the J call TRBJ1-2; 8 bases line up with TRBD1. CDR1 and CDR2 from the germline V gene are MNHEY and SVGAGI. The CDR3 extends over 14 amino acids. The V and J ends lost 4 bases and 8 bases, in that order; junction bases with no gene match: 9. CDR3 region: CASSLGTGIVGYTF. The CDR3 nucleotides are TGTGCCAGCAGTTTGGGGACAGGCATTGTCGGCTACACCTTC.

This clonotype was picked up a small number of times. The V call is TRBV28, the J call TRBJ1-1; unclear D gene. The CDR3 spans 16 residues. Germline CDR1 is MDHEN and CDR2 is SYDVKM. With 6 bases removed from V and 3 bases from J, the gap between germline ends came to 20 bases. This CDR3 is CASSLGVALADTEAFF. For the CDR3, the DNA is TGTGCCAGCAGCTTGGGCGTCGCCCTGGCCGACACTGAAGCTTTCTTT. Full variable domain (rest looked up from reference TRBV28 and TRBJ1-1): DVKVTQSSRYLVKRTGEKVFLECVQDMDHENMFWYRQDPGLGLRLIYFSYDVKMKEKGDIPEGYSVSREKKERFSLILESASTNQTSMYLCASSLGVALADTEAFFGQGTRLTVV.

The chain's CDR3 is CASSATPTSGGTDTQYF. CDR3 in DNA: TGTGCCAGCAGCGCCACCCCCACTAGCGGGGGCACAGATACGCAGTATTTT. The V call is TRBV7-9, the J call TRBJ2-3; 10 nucleotides match TRBD2. The germline V gene has CDR1 SEHNR and CDR2 FQNEAQ (reference sequence). After removal of 5 bases from V and 1 base from J, the junction contained 9 bases not matched to a gene. The CDR3 has 17 residues.

This rearrangement joins TRBV6-5 to TRBJ1-2, with 7 bases that match TRBD1. The CDR3 consists of 12 residues. The trim removed 3 bases at V and 10 bases at J, leaving 5 bases unmatched. Germline CDR1 is MNHEY and CDR2 is SVGAGI. The CDR3 sequence: CASSYPGQDYTF. CDR3 coding DNA: TGTGCCAGCAGTTATCCCGGACAGGACTACACCTTC.

Notes on this clonotype: At one end the junction does not follow the germline gene, possibly because of a read error. The genes are TRBV2 and TRBJ2-1; 8 bases align to TRBD1. This CDR3 spans 16 amino acids. Germline V gene data show CDR1 as SNHLY and CDR2 as FYNNEI. The CDR3, as DNA: TGTGCCGGCAGTGAAGCCGGACAGGGAGTCTACAATGAGCAGTTCTTC. It is translated as CAGSEAGQGVYNEQFF.

V and J are TRBV7-2 and TRBJ2-1, with 8 nucleotides matching TRBD1. The CDR3 extends over 14 amino acids. Germline assignment: CDR1 SGHTA and CDR2 FQGNSA. The V and J ends lost 2 bases and 6 bases, in that order; junction bases with no gene match: 3. This CDR3 reads CASSLLGQGNEQFF. The CDR3 bases are TGTGCCAGCAGCTTACTAGGACAGGGCAATGAGCAGTTCTTC.

On this clonotype itself: A read error is likely here: a far larger clone is one base away. V usage is TRBV3-1 and J usage is TRBJ1-1; D not certain. Trimming removed 3 bases from V and 1 base from J, with 3 bases in between. Looked up from germline, CDR1 is LGHDT and CDR2 is YNNKEL (reference sequence). This CDR3 is 12 amino acids long. The DNA of the CDR3 is TGTGCCAGCAGCCAGTGGAACACTGAAGCTTTCTTT. Translating it yields CASSQWNTEAFF.

V is TRBV5-1 and J is TRBJ1-1; D gene unclear. This CDR3 contains 15 residues. Trimming removed 6 bases at V and 5 bases at J, with 20 bases between. The germline gives CDR1 SGHRS, CDR2 YFSETQ. The CDR3 sequence: CASTAGREGETEAFF. CDR3 DNA: TGCGCCAGCACCGCGGGTAGAGAGGGTGAGACTGAAGCTTTCTTT. Full variable domain (remainder filled in from reference TRBV5-1 and TRBJ1-1): KAGVTQTPRYLIKTRGQQVTLSCSPISGHRSVSWYQQTPGQGLQFLFEYFSETQRNKGNFPGRFSGRQFSNSRSEMNVSTLELGDSALYLCASTAGREGETEAFFGQGTRLTVV.